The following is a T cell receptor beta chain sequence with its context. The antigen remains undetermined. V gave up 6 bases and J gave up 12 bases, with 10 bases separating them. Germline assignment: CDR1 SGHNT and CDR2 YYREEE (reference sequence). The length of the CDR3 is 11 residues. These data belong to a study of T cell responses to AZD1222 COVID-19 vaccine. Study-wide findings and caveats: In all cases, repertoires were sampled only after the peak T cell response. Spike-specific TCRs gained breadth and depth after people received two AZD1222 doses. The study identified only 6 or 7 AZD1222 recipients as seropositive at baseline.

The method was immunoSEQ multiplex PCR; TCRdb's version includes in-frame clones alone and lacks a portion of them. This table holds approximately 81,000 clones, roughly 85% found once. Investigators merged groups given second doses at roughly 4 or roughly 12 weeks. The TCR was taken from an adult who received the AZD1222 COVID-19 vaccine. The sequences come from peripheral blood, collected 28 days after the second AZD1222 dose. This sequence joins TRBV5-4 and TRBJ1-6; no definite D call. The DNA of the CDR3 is TGTGCCAGCACCCTGGCGGAACCCCTCCACTTT. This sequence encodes CASTLAEPLHF.